Listed here are 15 T cell receptor beta chains from one sample, sequenced in a study of OX40 agonist ivuxolimab in advanced cancers. Clones were sequenced by immunoSEQ multiplex PCR, and TCRdb holds only the in-frame ones, with some missing. The sample shows 35,000 to 50,000 clones, 88% of them seen only once. The starting material was CD4+ or CD8+ T cells sorted from blood, obtained in a trial of the OX40 agonist ivuxolimab. The receptor set was obtained from an adult with an advanced solid tumor such as melanoma, head and neck, liver or kidney cancer.

The rearrangement links TRBV30 to TRBJ2-7, with D perhaps TRBD1 (6 bases). CDR3 size: 13 residues. V lost 5 bases, J lost 9 bases, and 20 bases lay in between. CDR1 is GTSNPN and CDR2 is SVGIG in the germline V gene (reference sequence). CDR3 in amino acids: CAWSRGQTGVQYF. In nucleotides, the CDR3 is TGTGCCTGGTCCCGGGGACAAACGGGCGTGCAGTACTTC.

The DNA for the CDR3 is TGCAGCGCAGAGCGGGAGGCCACAGATACGCAGTATTTT. Its translation: CSAEREATDTQYF. The chain has TRBV29-1 and TRBJ2-3; 9 bases are shared with TRBD2. CDR1 SQVTM and CDR2 ANQGSEA come from the germline V gene. CDR3 length: 13 amino acids. Trimming removed 7 bases from V and 2 bases from J; junction bases left unmatched: 4.

This sequence joins TRBV27 and TRBJ2-1; TRBD1 matches at 7 bases. CDR3 length: 17 residues. The V segment lost 5 bases and the J segment 1 base; nucleotides outside the gene matches: 11. Germline lookup yields CDR1 MNHEY and CDR2 SMNVEV (reference sequence). The CDR3 reads CASSRRSGQSSYNEQFF. The CDR3 coding sequence is TGTGCCAGCAGTCGAAGGTCGGGACAGTCGTCCTACAATGAGCAGTTCTTC.

The gene calls are TRBV29-1 and TRBJ1-1, with D maybe TRBD1 (5 bases). V was clipped by 5 bases and J by 3 bases, with 13 bases between them. CDR1 is SQVTM and CDR2 is ANQGSEA in the germline V gene. The CDR3 length is 13 residues. The CDR3 region has the DNA TGCAGCGTTAAAAGGGGTGGGGACACTGAAGCTTTCTTT. Translated: CSVKRGGDTEAFF.

The chain combines TRBV7-2 with TRBJ2-3; D is tentatively TRBD1 or TRBD2 (5 bases each). V lost 4 bases and J lost 3, with 8 bases in between. Per germline, CDR1 SGHTA and CDR2 FQGNSA. This CDR3 has 13 amino acids. CDR3 in amino acids: CASSWGITDTQYF. CDR3 sequence (DNA): TGTGCCAGCAGCTGGGGGATTACAGATACGCAGTATTTT.

This chain links TRBV27 with TRBJ1-5; 9 bases align to TRBD1. The V gene end was trimmed by 5 bases and the J gene end by 4 bases; junction bases not matched to a gene: 9. Germline V gene lookup returns CDR1 MNHEY and CDR2 SMNVEV (reference sequence). CDR3 length: 16 amino acids. CDR3 DNA: TGTGCCAGCAGTCCCCGCACAGGGGGCGAGAATCAGCCCCAGCATTTT. This codes for CASSPRTGGENQPQHF.

This chain links TRBV30 with TRBJ1-6; weak D call: TRBD1 (5 bases). The CDR3 is 14 amino acids. Deletions cut 3 bases from V and 7 bases from J, with 13 bases between. Germline V gene sequence: CDR1 GTSNPN, CDR2 SVGIG (reference sequence). This CDR3 is CAWREGTRNSPLHF. The CDR3 nucleotides read TGTGCCTGGAGGGAAGGGACGCGGAATTCACCCCTCCACTTT.

V and J are TRBV7-2 and TRBJ1-4; TRBD1 aligns across 7 bases. Trimming took 0 bases from V and 8 from J; bases not matched to a gene: 6. The CDR3 contains 15 residues. Germline-derived CDR1 and CDR2 are SGHTA and FQGNSA. The CDR3 is CASSLAGTAGEKLFF. In nucleotides, the CDR3 is TGTGCCAGCAGCTTAGCCGGGACAGCGGGGGAAAAACTGTTTTTT.

This chain joins TRBV18 and TRBJ2-7, with D uncertain. Germline V lookup: CDR1 KGHSH, CDR2 LQKENI. Trimming cost V 3 bases and J 2 bases, with 5 bases left between them. The CDR3 is made up of 12 amino acids. CDR3 DNA: TGTGCCAGCTCACCCACTACCTACGAGCAGTACTTC. Its protein product is CASSPTTYEQYF.

This chain links TRBV5-6 with TRBJ2-5, with 8 positions matching TRBD1. Looked up from germline, CDR1 is SGHDT and CDR2 is YYEEEE. Trimming cost V 3 bases and J 3 bases; bases outside gene matches: 4. This CDR3 is 14 amino acids long. The CDR3 nucleotides read TGTGCCAGCAGCTCGACAGGGGCCGAAGAGACCCAGTACTTC. Translated: CASSSTGAEETQYF.

V is TRBV30 and J is TRBJ1-2; D might be TRBD1 (5 bases). V was trimmed by 0 bases and J by 3 bases, leaving 11 bases between them. This CDR3 has 14 amino acids. Germline CDR1 is GTSNPN and CDR2 is SVGIG (reference sequence). This chain's CDR3 is CAWSVNLRDYGYTF. Written as DNA, the CDR3 is TGTGCCTGGAGTGTAAATCTCAGGGACTATGGCTACACCTTC.

This clone was seen once. This chain joins TRBV18 and TRBJ1-2, with no clear D. The length of the CDR3 is 13 residues. The V and J ends lost 0 bases and 1 base respectively, with 3 bases between them. Germline loops: CDR1 KGHSH, CDR2 LQKENI. CDR3 sequence (DNA): TGTGCCAGCTCACCACCGGATAACTATGGCTACACCTTC. This encodes CASSPPDNYGYTF. Combining the CDR3 with reference TRBV18 and TRBJ1-2 gives the whole variable domain NAGVMQNPRHLVRRRGQEARLRCSPMKGHSHVYWYRQLPEEGLKFMVYLQKENIIDESGMPKERFSAEFPKEGPSILRIQQVVRGDSAAYFCASSPPDNYGYTFGSGTRLTVV.

The chain joins TRBV7-6 to TRBJ1-5, with a tentative D call TRBD1 (5 bases). Between the trimmed V and J ends, which lost 5 bases and 3 bases, there was a span of 11 bases. CDR1 SGHVS and CDR2 FNYEAQ come from the germline V gene. This CDR3 comprises 14 residues. For the CDR3, the DNA is TGTGCCAGCAGCCGGGAGGGGAACAATCAGCCCCAGCATTTT. Residues: CASSREGNNQPQHF.

This clone was counted a single time. This chain joins TRBV2 and TRBJ2-3, with no clear D. The CDR3 has 13 amino acids. Trimming stripped 7 bases from V and 2 bases from J, with 10 bases between. Germline lookup yields CDR1 SNHLY and CDR2 FYNNEI. DNA for the CDR3: TGTGCCAGCATGTTGGCCAACACAGATACGCAGTATTTT. Translated: CASMLANTDTQYF.

The chain combines TRBV27 with TRBJ2-2, with no clear D. This CDR3 has 15 amino acids. Germline V lookup: CDR1 MNHEY, CDR2 SMNVEV (reference sequence). Trimming shortened V by 3 bases and J by 2 bases, and 10 bases separated the two germline ends. CDR3 coding DNA: TGTGCCAGCAGTTTCGGGCAGTTTAACACCGGGGAGCTGTTTTTT. Its protein product is CASSFGQFNTGELFF.